The following is a T cell receptor (beta chain) sequence with its context. Its target antigen remains unknown. No base quality information exists; no much larger clone differs at one position. In the germline V gene, CDR1 corresponds to SGHRS and CDR2 to YFSETQ. Measured from the cysteine to the phenylalanine, the CDR3 is 19 residues long. Only CDR3 DNA remains: 57 bases, in frame from the first base. V has 3 bases trimmed and J has 1 base trimmed; junction bases matching no gene number 12. The sample originates from a study of cytomegalovirus exposure and HLA in healthy donors (dated by TCRdb to about 2017). At the level of the whole study: According to a later analysis, one platform produced both the roughly 120 validation repertoires and the 550 to 800 repertoires of the first cohort. A separate validation cohort of roughly 130 different subjects was used in addition to the roughly 640-subject first cohort. High-throughput TCR immunosequencing, statistical association of individual TCRs with disease status, and machine learning were combined to predict cytomegalovirus infection status. The study aimed to test whether cataloging public T cell receptors could reveal signatures of past pathogen exposure. Study-level results and caveats: All 130 or so repertoires were used to score co-occurrence in the validation cohort in a later analysis, because that analysis had no HLA typing for the cohort. Most TCR sequences were seen in very few donors, while some public TCRs were found in many individuals. In both the original and validation cohorts, the classifier was reported to diagnose cytomegalovirus status with high specificity and sensitivity. In a later analysis, TCRs clustered in the first cohort were found to also tend to co-occur in the 120 or so validation repertoires, with over 90% of cluster scores above 0. In vitro tests confirmed that three of the cytomegalovirus-associated TCR beta chains recognize cytomegalovirus antigens. In the study, approximately 150 TCR beta chains were listed as associated with cytomegalovirus. According to the authors, the approach could potentially be generalized to other disease states and immunological phenotypes.

Donors formed part of the validation cohort, which comprised about 130 subjects and was distinct from the first cohort of over 500 subjects. The library was prepared using the immunoSEQ multiplex PCR assay. Regarding the original processing steps: A statistical classification framework was developed to diagnose cytomegalovirus status using the catalog of TCR beta chain sequences. What TCRdb holds here is the immuneACCESS table cut down to in-frame rearrangements. Part of the clones is not present; checked against another copy, under half of the missing clones reflect an unresolved V gene, and the others are unexplained. For V, J and clone size, that table is used; D and trimming come from the DNA. This sample holds fewer than 200,000 clones; roughly nine tenths were observed only once. The ten largest account for roughly 5.7% of the sample.

The sequenced material came from PBMCs. The receptor comes from a woman under 40 in good health and CMV-seronegative. This chain is built from TRBV5-1 and TRBJ2-6; 8 bases in between match TRBD1. The CDR3 region has the sequence CASSSAGGKPGSGANVLTF. At the DNA level, the sequence is TGCGCCAGCAGCTCTGCAGGGGGCAAGCCAGGATCTGGGGCCAACGTCCTGACTTTC.